One and the same sample provided the 27 T cell receptor beta chains below, sequenced in a study of beta chain features in type 1 diabetes. The authors reverse transcribed all of the isolated RNA, so sequencing captured expressed TCRB transcripts. TCRdb's table, derived via immunoSEQ multiplex PCR, lists solely in-frame clones and lacks some. The data hold tens of thousands of clones, with around a third observed a single time. The sequencing sample was made of stem cell memory CD4+ T cells from blood. The receptors originated from a woman aged 18 to 35 in good health.

This clone occurred a few times. The CDR3 DNA is TGCAGCGTTCGAGGTGCGGGGGTGGGTAACTATGGCTACACCTTC. Residues: CSVRGAGVGNYGYTF. The genes are TRBV29-1 and TRBJ1-2, with D perhaps TRBD1 (5 bases). With 5 bases removed from V and 1 base from J, the gap between germline ends came to 17 bases. The CDR3 has 15 residues. Germline V gene lookup returns CDR1 SQVTM and CDR2 ANQGSEA.

A few counts support this clone. This rearrangement joins TRBV5-1 to TRBJ2-1; 7 nucleotides match TRBD2. CDR1 SGHRS and CDR2 YFSETQ come from the germline V gene. With 2 bases clipped from V and 0 bases from J, the junction kept 5 bases outside the gene matches. The CDR3 extends over 16 amino acids. The CDR3 DNA reads TGCGCCAGCAGCTTATTCGGGACTACCTCCTACAATGAGCAGTTCTTC. Amino acids: CASSLFGTTSYNEQFF.

The sample holds many counts of this clone. The chain has TRBV7-9 and TRBJ2-5; the D gene is possibly TRBD1 (6 bases). The V gene lost 1 base and the J gene lost 2 bases, with 11 bases spanning the gap. CDR3 length: 15 amino acids. Looked up from germline, CDR1 is SEHNR and CDR2 is FQNEAQ (reference sequence). CDR3 sequence reads: CASSLVGQGQETQYF. The CDR3 coding sequence is TGTGCCAGCAGCTTAGTGGGTCAGGGGCAAGAGACCCAGTACTTC.

This clone was found many times. CDR3 sequence (DNA): TGTGCCAGCAGTTCCGACAGGGGCGCCGGACAGTTCTTC. Translated: CASSSDRGAGQFF. This chain uses TRBV27 with TRBJ2-1, with 8 bases fitting TRBD1. V shed 4 bases and J 13 bases; nucleotides not matched to a gene: 9. The CDR3 consists of 13 residues. Germline V lookup: CDR1 MNHEY, CDR2 SMNVEV (reference sequence).

This clone showed up just a few times. The chain carries TRBV29-1 and TRBJ2-1; D unclear. Trimming took off 6 bases at V and 0 bases at J, with 15 bases between the two ends. CDR3 length: 15 residues. Germline V CDR1 and CDR2: SQVTM, ANQGSEA. CDR3 sequence (DNA): TGCAGCGTGGCCTCCGACTCGAGCTCCTACAATGAGCAGTTCTTC. Translation: CSVASDSSSYNEQFF.

The CDR3 sequence is CASSEGRDTGELFF. CDR3 DNA sequence: TGTGCCAGCAGTGAAGGCAGGGACACCGGGGAGCTGTTTTTT. The V gene is TRBV2, the J gene TRBJ2-2; tentative D call: TRBD1 (5 bases). CDR1 and CDR2 from the germline V gene are SNHLY and FYNNEI. The length of the CDR3 is 14 residues. Trimming pared 1 base from V and 3 bases from J, leaving 6 bases between.

Only a few counts were recorded for this clone. The chain is built from TRBV19 and TRBJ2-1; TRBD1 agrees at 7 bases. V gave up 6 bases and J gave up 0 bases; unmatched junction bases: 5. CDR3 length: 15 amino acids. Germline V gives CDR1 LNHDA, CDR2 SQIVND (reference sequence). The CDR3, as DNA: TGTGCCAGTAGCACGACAGGGAACTCCTACAATGAGCAGTTCTTC. Amino acids: CASSTTGNSYNEQFF.

This rearrangement joins TRBV11-3 to TRBJ2-3, with 7 bases aligning to TRBD1. CDR1 is SGHNT and CDR2 is YENEEA in the germline V gene. This CDR3 spans 18 amino acids. The J segment lost 1 base and the V segment lost 4 bases, leaving 14 bases of the junction unmatched. This chain's CDR3 is CASSSPFVTGSGTDTQYF. CDR3 DNA sequence: TGTGCCAGCAGCTCGCCCTTTGTGACAGGGTCCGGCACAGATACGCAGTATTTT.

The chain couples TRBV6-5 to TRBJ2-3; 9 nucleotides agree with TRBD1. The germline gives CDR1 MNHEY, CDR2 SVGAGI. This CDR3 region has 14 residues. Trimming removed 6 bases from V and 0 bases from J; junction bases left unmatched: 1. In DNA form, the CDR3 reads TGTGCCAGCAGGGACAGGGGAAGCACAGATACGCAGTATTTT. Its protein is CASRDRGSTDTQYF.

This clone was detected many times. The rearrangement uses TRBV5-4 and TRBJ2-1; 9 bases align to TRBD2. V was pared by 4 bases and J by 2 bases, with 7 bases of the junction left unmatched. Germline assignment: CDR1 SGHNT and CDR2 YYREEE (reference sequence). The CDR3 is made up of 16 amino acids. CDR3: CASSPPGLATYNEQFF. DNA for the CDR3: TGTGCCAGCAGCCCGCCGGGACTAGCTACCTACAATGAGCAGTTCTTC.

V usage is TRBV2 and J usage is TRBJ2-1, with 9 nucleotides matching TRBD2. The length of the CDR3 is 16 residues. Per the germline V gene, CDR1 is SNHLY and CDR2 is FYNNEI. CDR3 sequence reads: CGSVGGRALELSEQFF. For the CDR3, the DNA is TGTGGTTCGGTGGGCGGGAGGGCTCTTGAGTTGAGTGAGCAGTTCTTC.

This clone was seen only a few times. The genes are TRBV5-1 and TRBJ2-1; 8 nucleotides match TRBD1. CDR3 length: 16 residues. The germline CDR1 and CDR2 sequences are SGHRS and YFSETQ. Trimming cost V 0 bases and J 0 bases; bases outside gene matches: 2. CDR3 in amino acids: CASSLGTGFSYNEQFF. The CDR3 nucleotides are TGCGCCAGCAGCTTGGGGACAGGGTTCTCCTACAATGAGCAGTTCTTC.

The chain couples TRBV5-5 to TRBJ1-1; D call uncertain. There are 14 residues in the CDR3. Germline assignment: CDR1 SGHKS and CDR2 YYEKEE (reference sequence). Trimming took 2 bases from V and 0 from J, leaving 8 bases between them. CDR3 nucleotide sequence: TGTGCCAGCAGCTTTGATTACATGAACACTGAAGCTTTCTTT. This translates into CASSFDYMNTEAFF.

The chain combines TRBV6-5 with TRBJ2-3; 9 bases map to TRBD1. From germline, CDR1 is MNHEY and CDR2 SVGAGI. J was trimmed by 5 bases and V by 5 bases; bases with no gene match: 8. The CDR3 sequence is 15 residues long. Written as DNA, the CDR3 is TGTGCCAGCAGTCATCGGACAGGGGCGAAAGATACGCAGTATTTT. Residues: CASSHRTGAKDTQYF.

The rearrangement links TRBV4-2 to TRBJ2-4; D is uncertain. There are 14 residues in the CDR3. Germline-derived CDR1 and CDR2 are LGHNA and YNFKEQ. Trimming removed 3 bases from V and 1 base from J, with 7 bases in between. This chain's CDR3 is CASSQAGAKNIQYF. CDR3 in DNA: TGTGCCAGCAGCCAGGCCGGGGCCAAAAACATTCAGTACTTC.

The CDR3 nucleotides read TGTGCCTTGGGACAGGGCGGGGAGACCCAGTACTTC. The encoded protein is CALGQGGETQYF. The genes are TRBV30 and TRBJ2-5, with 9 bases lining up with TRBD1. J was trimmed by 5 bases and V by 7 bases; bases with no gene match: 5. The germline CDR1 and CDR2 sequences are GTSNPN and SVGIG (reference sequence). The CDR3 runs to 12 residues.

There are a few counts of this clone. The chain uses TRBV7-2 and TRBJ2-4; the match to TRBD2 covers 11 bases. CDR3 length: 15 amino acids. Trimming at V came to 4 bases and at J to 11 bases, leaving 10 bases not matched to a gene. Germline values: CDR1 SGHTA, CDR2 FQGNSA. The DNA for the CDR3 is TGTGCCAGCAGCTCCCTAGCGGGGGGCGGATTTTTTCAGTACTTC. Translating it yields CASSSLAGGGFFQYF.

This clone was counted once. The chain couples TRBV5-1 to TRBJ2-2, with 8 positions matching TRBD1. CDR1 is SGHRS and CDR2 is YFSETQ in the germline V gene. CDR3 length: 17 residues. V lost 0 bases and J lost 1; bases outside the gene matches: 5. The CDR3 loop is CASSLDPGTGNTGELFF. The CDR3 DNA follows: TGCGCCAGCAGCTTGGACCCCGGGACAGGGAACACCGGGGAGCTGTTTTTT.

The CDR3 here is CASSYSFAGTQYF. In DNA, the CDR3 is TGTGCCAGCAGCTACTCGTTCGCGGGTACGCAGTATTTT. V is TRBV11-3 and J is TRBJ2-3, with D perhaps TRBD2 (5 bases). The CDR3 consists of 13 residues. Germline CDR1 reads SGHNT; CDR2 reads YENEEA. Trimming stripped 4 bases from V and 8 bases from J, with 13 bases between.

The V gene is TRBV30, the J gene TRBJ2-7; 8 bases match TRBD1. Germline V gene data show CDR1 as GTSNPN and CDR2 as SVGIG (reference sequence). V dropped 7 bases and J dropped 3; count of bases not matched to a gene: 5. The CDR3 length is 12 residues. CDR3 residues: CAYSGQGYEQYF. In DNA, the CDR3 is TGTGCCTACTCCGGACAGGGCTACGAGCAGTACTTC.

The genes are TRBV7-8 and TRBJ1-1; TRBD1 matches at 8 bases. V dropped 2 bases and J dropped 3; count of bases not matched to a gene: 8. CDR3 length: 16 residues. CDR1 and CDR2 from the germline V gene are SGHVS and FQNEAQ. In nucleotides, the CDR3 is TGTGCCAGCAGCTTAAGGTTAAGGACAGGGCACACTGAAGCTTTCTTT. Residues: CASSLRLRTGHTEAFF. The complete variable domain, with remaining parts taken from reference TRBV7-8 and TRBJ1-1, reads GAGVSQSPRYKVAKRGQDVALRCDPISGHVSLFWYQQALGQGPEFLTYFQNEAQLDKSGLPSDRFFAERPEGSVSTLKIQRTQQEDSAVYLCASSLRLRTGHTEAFFGQGTRLTVV.

V gene TRBV20-1 combines with J gene TRBJ1-2; no definite D call. The CDR3 has 11 amino acids. Trimming removed 1 base at V and 8 bases at J, with 8 bases between. Per germline, CDR1 DFQATT and CDR2 SNEGSKA (reference sequence). The CDR3 spells CSARGQRGYTF. The CDR3 coding sequence is TGCAGTGCTAGAGGGCAGAGGGGCTACACCTTC.

The chain couples TRBV6-4 to TRBJ2-5; unclear D gene. Trimming shortened V by 3 bases and J by 4 bases, and 9 bases separated the two germline ends. Germline CDR1 is MRHNA and CDR2 is SNTAGT. The CDR3 has 13 residues. The CDR3 DNA follows: TGTGCCAGCAGTGAAGACCGCGGAGAGACCCAGTACTTC. It codes for CASSEDRGETQYF.

The V gene is TRBV9, the J gene TRBJ2-2, with 10 bases matching TRBD1. This CDR3 has 17 residues. Unmatched junction bases numbered 2, after V lost 0 bases and J lost 0 bases. The germline V gene has CDR1 SGDLS and CDR2 YYNGEE. CDR3 coding DNA: TGTGCCAGCAGCGTAGTTGGGACAGGGGCGAACACCGGGGAGCTGTTTTTT. This codes for CASSVVGTGANTGELFF.

In its sample, this clone was seen a few times. The CDR3 loop is CASSSGSWETQYF. The CDR3 bases are TGTGCCAGCAGCAGCGGGAGTTGGGAGACCCAGTACTTC. The V call is TRBV6-1, the J call TRBJ2-5; 8 bases agree with TRBD2. V trimming: 6 bases; J trimming: 5 bases; junction bases outside the gene matches: 5. Looked up from germline, CDR1 is MNHNS and CDR2 is SASEGT. The CDR3 has 13 residues.

This clone appeared many times. The V call is TRBV19, the J call TRBJ1-5, with TRBD1 identical over 7 bases. The CDR3 covers 14 residues. J lost 2 bases, V lost 3 bases, and 1 base had no gene match. Germline V gene sequence: CDR1 LNHDA, CDR2 SQIVND (reference sequence). The CDR3 region is CASSIGTGNQPQHF. CDR3 nucleotides: TGTGCCAGTAGTATCGGGACAGGCAATCAGCCCCAGCATTTT.

The gene calls are TRBV7-2 and TRBJ1-1; no definite D call. V was clipped by 7 bases and J by 5 bases, with 20 bases between them. Germline V gene sequence: CDR1 SGHTA, CDR2 FQGNSA. The CDR3 runs to 15 residues. This CDR3 reads CASNRDLGRVTEAFF. In DNA, the CDR3 is TGTGCCAGCAACCGCGACTTAGGCCGGGTTACTGAAGCTTTCTTT.